The 20 T cell receptor beta chains below were found in one sample sequenced in a study of blood T cell repertoires in COVID-19. This table comes from immunoSEQ multiplex PCR, and its TCRdb copy is limited to in-frame clones, with some not included. The sample lists about 250,000 clones, over 80% occurring once. Sequencing was carried out using peripheral blood. Every receptor here comes from a man aged 40-49 years with acute or convalescent COVID-19.

The V call is TRBV30, the J call TRBJ2-6; tentatively, D is TRBD1 (6 bases). Germline V CDR1 and CDR2: GTSNPN, SVGIG (reference sequence). This CDR3 is built from 12 residues. The CDR3 DNA is TGTGCGGGGGCATCTGGGGCCAACGTCCTGACTTTC. This codes for CAGASGANVLTF.

The genes are TRBV5-4 and TRBJ2-1, with D perhaps TRBD1 (5 bases). The CDR3 length is 19 residues. Trimming stripped 1 base from V and 8 bases from J, with 28 bases between. The germline V gene has CDR1 SGHNT and CDR2 YYREEE (reference sequence). The CDR3 sequence is CASSLFAAGLQGPPYEQFF. Here the CDR3 DNA reads TGTGCCAGCAGCTTGTTCGCCGCAGGGCTTCAGGGCCCTCCCTATGAGCAGTTCTTC.

The chain employs TRBV30 and TRBJ1-5; 10 bases are shared with TRBD1. Germline V CDR1 and CDR2: GTSNPN, SVGIG (reference sequence). This CDR3 contains 16 residues. Losses at the gene ends were 1 base for V and 6 bases for J; bases not matched to a gene: 9. CDR3 nucleotides: TGTGCCTGGAGTGGTGGGACAGGGGACTTGGGTCAGCCCCAGCATTTT. Its protein product is CAWSGGTGDLGQPQHF.

The chain uses TRBV5-1 and TRBJ2-1, with 7 nucleotides matching TRBD1. The V gene's germline CDR1 is SGHRS and CDR2 YFSETQ. The CDR3 covers 13 residues. V lost 4 bases, J lost 8 bases, and 6 bases stayed unmatched. This CDR3 is CASSRNRGDEQFF. The CDR3 DNA reads TGCGCCAGCAGCCGGAACAGGGGTGATGAGCAGTTCTTC. The full variable domain, in which reference TRBV5-1 and TRBJ2-1 provide the parts outside the CDR3, is KAGVTQTPRYLIKTRGQQVTLSCSPISGHRSVSWYQQTPGQGLQFLFEYFSETQRNKGNFPGRFSGRQFSNSRSEMNVSTLELGDSALYLCASSRNRGDEQFFGPGTRLTVL.

The J gene is TRBJ2-1, the V gene TRBV6-2 or TRBV6-3; weak D call: TRBD1 (6 bases). Trimming pared 5 bases from V and 8 bases from J, leaving 19 bases between. CDR1 is MNHEY and CDR2 is SVGEGT in the germline V gene. This CDR3 has 15 residues. CDR3 sequence reads: CASSHPRGGYDEQFF. The CDR3 nucleotides are TGTGCCAGCAGTCACCCCAGGGGCGGCTATGATGAGCAGTTCTTC.

The chain joins TRBV4-1 to TRBJ2-3; maybe TRBD1 (6 bases). V was clipped by 5 bases and J by 1 base, with 13 bases between them. Germline loops: CDR1 MGHRA, CDR2 YSYEKL. The CDR3 extends over 15 amino acids. CDR3 region: CASSNPQGGTDTQYF. Here the CDR3 DNA reads TGCGCCAGCAGCAACCCACAGGGTGGCACAGATACGCAGTATTTT.

The chain joins TRBV5-1 to TRBJ1-3, with TRBD1 as a possible D gene (6 bases). The CDR3 length is 16 residues. V was pared by 0 bases and J by 1 base, with 11 bases between. CDR1 is SGHRS, CDR2 YFSETQ, per germline. Written as DNA, the CDR3 is TGCGCCAGCAGCTTGGGGACAGCGATGTCTGGAAACACCATATATTTT. It specifies CASSLGTAMSGNTIYF.

This sequence joins TRBV13 and TRBJ1-2, with a weak D call TRBD1 (6 bases). The CDR3 sequence is 16 residues long. Trimming removed 3 bases at V and 5 bases at J, with 19 bases between. Germline CDR1 PRHDT, CDR2 FYEKMQ (reference sequence). The CDR3 coding sequence is TGTGCCAGCAGCTTGGCCCGGGGAAGGGGGTCTTATGGCTACACCTTC. This sequence encodes CASSLARGRGSYGYTF.

The chain is built from TRBV3-1 (or the pseudogene TRBV3-2) and TRBJ1-2; 8 nucleotides agree with TRBD1. The CDR3 runs to 14 residues. CDR1 and CDR2 from the germline V gene are LGHDT and YNNKEL (reference sequence). The V gene end was trimmed by 0 bases and the J gene end by 4 bases; junction bases not matched to a gene: 1. The CDR3 protein is CASSQDTGGYGYTF. CDR3 bases: TGTGCCAGCAGCCAAGATACAGGGGGCTATGGCTACACCTTC.

The rearrangement uses TRBV27 and TRBJ1-2; TRBD1 is a possible D gene (6 bases). Germline CDR1 and CDR2: MNHEY and SMNVEV (reference sequence). V was pared by 4 bases and J by 6 bases, with 18 bases between. This CDR3 has 15 amino acids. The CDR3 reads CASSSLHRGGDGYTF. DNA for the CDR3: TGTGCCAGCAGTTCGCTCCATAGAGGGGGGGATGGCTACACCTTC.

This clone appeared a few times. This chain connects TRBV15 to TRBJ1-2, with a tentative D call TRBD1 (6 bases). Germline values: CDR1 LNHNV, CDR2 YYDKDF (reference sequence). Trimming left V 4 bases short and J 1 base short, with 13 bases between. The CDR3 is 15 residues long. The CDR3 DNA is TGTGCCACCAGCACCCCGGACAGAAATAACTATGGCTACACCTTC. Protein sequence: CATSTPDRNNYGYTF.

This CDR3 is CASSSTRAYEQYF. As DNA, the CDR3 is TGTGCCAGCAGCTCTACACGGGCCTACGAGCAGTACTTC. The chain carries TRBV7-2 and TRBJ2-7, with D unclear. Between the trimmed V and J ends, which lost 4 bases and 2 bases, there was a span of 9 bases. This CDR3 has 13 residues. Germline assignment: CDR1 SGHTA and CDR2 FQGNSA.

The V and J genes are TRBV6-5 and TRBJ2-7; TRBD1 matches at 7 bases. Trimming took 6 bases from V and 0 from J; bases not matched to a gene: 8. From germline, CDR1 is MNHEY and CDR2 SVGAGI. This CDR3 spans 15 amino acids. The CDR3, as DNA: TGTGCCAGCAGAGACGACAGGGTGGGCTCCTACGAGCAGTACTTC. Translating it yields CASRDDRVGSYEQYF.

This chain joins TRBV5-1 and TRBJ1-5; possible D gene TRBD1, 5 bases. Germline CDR1 SGHRS, CDR2 YFSETQ. The CDR3 totals 17 residues. The germline V and J ends were trimmed by 0 bases and 0 bases, with 13 bases remaining between them. The CDR3 DNA reads TGCGCCAGCAGCTTGGGACCCCGGGGGGATAGCAATCAGCCCCAGCATTTT. It yields the protein CASSLGPRGDSNQPQHF.

The V and J genes are TRBV5-4 and TRBJ2-7; D uncertain. This CDR3 has 13 amino acids. CDR1 and CDR2 (germline): SGHNT, YYREEE (reference sequence). V dropped 0 bases and J dropped 3 bases, with 7 bases sitting between them. CDR3 sequence (DNA): TGTGCCAGCAGCTTGGGGCGGCGCTACGAGCAGTACTTC. Its translation: CASSLGRRYEQYF.

With respect to this clone: Other DNA variants within this sample encode the same CDR3. CDR3 nucleotides: TGCGCCAGCAGCCAAGGACTAGCGGGTTCCTACGAGCAGTACTTC. This gives the protein CASSQGLAGSYEQYF. The V gene is TRBV4-3, the J gene TRBJ2-7, with 10 nucleotides matching TRBD2. Germline CDR1 reads LGHNA; CDR2 reads YSLEER. The J segment lost 1 base and the V segment lost 1 base, leaving 1 base of the junction unmatched. The length of the CDR3 is 15 residues.

The V gene is TRBV6-2 or TRBV6-3, the J gene TRBJ2-4, with TRBD2 as a possible D gene (5 bases). Trimming pared 5 bases from V and 0 bases from J, leaving 14 bases between. The CDR3 runs 16 residues. Per germline, CDR1 MNHEY and CDR2 SVGEGT. CDR3 bases: TGTGCCAGCAGTCCCCGCCGGGGTTTAGCCAAAAACATTCAGTACTTC. It encodes CASSPRRGLAKNIQYF.

The V gene is TRBV19, the J gene TRBJ2-6; maybe TRBD2 (5 bases). The germline gives CDR1 LNHDA, CDR2 SQIVND (reference sequence). This CDR3 has 18 residues. V was clipped by 2 bases and J by 1 base, with 15 bases between them. Here the CDR3 reads CASSIRGTRESGANVLTF. CDR3 sequence (DNA): TGTGCCAGTAGTATACGGGGTACTCGTGAGTCTGGGGCCAACGTCCTGACTTTC. The complete variable domain, with remaining parts taken from reference TRBV19 and TRBJ2-6, reads DGGITQSPKYLFRKEGQNVTLSCEQNLNHDAMYWYRQDPGQGLRLIYYSQIVNDFQKGDIAEGYSVSREKKESFPLTVTSAQKNPTAFYLCASSIRGTRESGANVLTFGAGSRLTVL.

The chain recombines TRBV3-1 (or the pseudogene TRBV3-2) with TRBJ2-7; 8 nucleotides agree with TRBD1. Per the germline V gene, CDR1 is LGHDT and CDR2 is YNNKEL (reference sequence). After removal of 2 bases from V and 6 bases from J, the junction contained 6 bases not matched to a gene. The CDR3 sequence is 14 residues long. DNA of the CDR3: TGTGCCAGCAGCCAAAGAGGACAGGGCATCGAGCAGTACTTC. This translates into CASSQRGQGIEQYF.

This clone came up once. This chain joins TRBV7-8 and TRBJ2-1, with 8 bases identical to TRBD2. V trimming: 1 base; J trimming: 8 bases; junction bases outside the gene matches: 10. The CDR3 has 16 residues. CDR1 SGHVS and CDR2 FQNEAQ come from the germline V gene. CDR3 coding DNA: TGTGCCAGCAGCTTAGGGGGAGCGGGAGTACGGGATGAGCAGTTCTTC. This encodes CASSLGGAGVRDEQFF.